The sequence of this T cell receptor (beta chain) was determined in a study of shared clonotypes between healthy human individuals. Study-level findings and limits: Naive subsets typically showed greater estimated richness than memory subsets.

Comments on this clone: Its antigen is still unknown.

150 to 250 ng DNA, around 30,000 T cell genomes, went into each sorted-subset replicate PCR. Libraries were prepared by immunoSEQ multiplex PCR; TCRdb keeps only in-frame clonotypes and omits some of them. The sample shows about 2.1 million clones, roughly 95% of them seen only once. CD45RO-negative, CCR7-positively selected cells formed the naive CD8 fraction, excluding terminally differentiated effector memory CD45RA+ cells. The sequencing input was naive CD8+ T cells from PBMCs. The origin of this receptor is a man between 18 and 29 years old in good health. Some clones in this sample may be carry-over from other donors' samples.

The CDR3 loop reads CASSPMYGDHEQYF. CDR3 DNA sequence: TGTGCCAGCAGCCCGATGTACGGCGACCACGAGCAGTACTTC. The V call is TRBV7-3, the J call TRBJ2-7; D is ambiguous. Per germline, CDR1 SGHTA and CDR2 FQGTGA. With 5 bases removed from V and 5 bases from J, the gap between germline ends came to 16 bases. This CDR3 comprises 14 residues. The variable domain in full, with the rest retrieved from reference TRBV7-3 and TRBJ2-7, is GAGVSQTPSNKVTEKGKYVELRCDPISGHTALYWYRQSLGQGPEFLIYFQGTGAADDSGLPNDRFFAVRPEGSVSTLKIQRTERGDSAVYLCASSPMYGDHEQYFGPGTRLTVT.